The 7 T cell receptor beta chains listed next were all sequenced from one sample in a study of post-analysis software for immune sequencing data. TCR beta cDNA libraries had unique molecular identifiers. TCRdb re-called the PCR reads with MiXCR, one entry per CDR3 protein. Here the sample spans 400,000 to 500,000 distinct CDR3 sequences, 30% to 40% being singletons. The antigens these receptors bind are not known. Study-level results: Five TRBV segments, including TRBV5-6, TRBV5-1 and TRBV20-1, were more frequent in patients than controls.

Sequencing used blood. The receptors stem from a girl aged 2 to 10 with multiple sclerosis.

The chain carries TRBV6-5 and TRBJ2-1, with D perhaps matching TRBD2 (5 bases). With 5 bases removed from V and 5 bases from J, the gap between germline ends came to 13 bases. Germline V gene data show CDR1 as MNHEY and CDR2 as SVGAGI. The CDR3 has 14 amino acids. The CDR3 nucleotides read TGTGCCAGCAGTCACCTCCGGGGAGACAATGAGCAGTTCTTC. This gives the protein CASSHLRGDNEQFF.

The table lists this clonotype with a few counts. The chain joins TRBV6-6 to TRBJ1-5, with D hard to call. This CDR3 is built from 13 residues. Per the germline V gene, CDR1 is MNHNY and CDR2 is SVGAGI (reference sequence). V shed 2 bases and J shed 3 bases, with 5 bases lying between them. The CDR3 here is CASSYNTNQPQHF. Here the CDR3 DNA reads TGTGCCAGCAGTTACAACACCAATCAGCCCCAGCATTTT.

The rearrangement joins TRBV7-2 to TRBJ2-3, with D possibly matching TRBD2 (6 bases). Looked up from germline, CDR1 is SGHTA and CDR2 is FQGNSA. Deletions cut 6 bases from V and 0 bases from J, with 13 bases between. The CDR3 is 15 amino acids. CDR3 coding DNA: TGTGCCAGCAGATCCCGACTAGGAAGCACAGATACGCAGTATTTT. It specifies CASRSRLGSTDTQYF.

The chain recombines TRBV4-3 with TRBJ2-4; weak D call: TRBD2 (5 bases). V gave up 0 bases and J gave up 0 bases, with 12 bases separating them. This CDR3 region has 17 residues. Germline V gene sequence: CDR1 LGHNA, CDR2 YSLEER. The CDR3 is CASSQEVGGIAKNIQYF. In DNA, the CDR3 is TGCGCCAGCAGCCAAGAGGTTGGAGGAATAGCCAAAAACATTCAGTACTTC.

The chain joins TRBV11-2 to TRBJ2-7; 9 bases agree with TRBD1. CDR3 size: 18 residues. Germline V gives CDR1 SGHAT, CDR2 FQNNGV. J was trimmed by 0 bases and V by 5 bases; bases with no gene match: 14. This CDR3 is CASSPTDRGKRSSYEQYF. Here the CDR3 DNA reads TGTGCCAGCAGCCCCACGGACAGGGGAAAAAGAAGCTCCTACGAGCAGTACTTC.

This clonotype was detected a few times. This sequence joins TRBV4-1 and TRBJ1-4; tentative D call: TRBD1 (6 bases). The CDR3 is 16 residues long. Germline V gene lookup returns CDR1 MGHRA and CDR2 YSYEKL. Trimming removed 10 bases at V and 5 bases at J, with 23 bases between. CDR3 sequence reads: CAISPGGGRWNEKLFF. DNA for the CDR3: TGCGCCATCTCACCCGGGGGCGGACGGTGGAATGAAAAACTGTTTTTT.

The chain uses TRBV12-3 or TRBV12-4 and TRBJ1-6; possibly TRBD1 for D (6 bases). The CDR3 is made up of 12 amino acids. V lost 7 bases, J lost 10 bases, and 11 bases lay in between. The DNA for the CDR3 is TGTGCCAGCAACCTTAGGGGGTCACCCCTCCACTTT. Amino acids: CASNLRGSPLHF.